This T cell receptor beta chain was documented in a study of T cells in Graves' hyperthyroidism and ophthalmopathy. General study results and limits: Ophthalmopathy, as predicted by the model, came a median 6.5 months after the prediction.

TCR beta CDR3 sequences were amplified from RNA transcripts. In the first-round RT-PCR of the TCR CDR3, the HTBI primer set was used. Using its own MiXCR run on the multiplex PCR reads, TCRdb lists one record per CDR3 protein. The sample has 470,000 or so distinct CDR3 sequences; around 21% are singletons. This clonotype was detected ten times or more. Its antigen is undetermined. The hyperthyroidism patients had all been newly diagnosed, and their disease duration was under 2 months. Their ages ranged from 18 to 65 years. A patient was excluded if there was uncontrolled infection, other autoimmune disease, pregnancy or lactation. CDR1 and CDR2 from the germline V gene are SGHVS and FQNEAQ. J lost 6 bases, V lost 5 bases, and 7 bases had no gene match. The CDR3 is 14 amino acids.

The V and J genes are TRBV7-8 and TRBJ2-3; TRBD1 matches at 8 bases. The receptor's source is a man aged 18 to 30 with Graves' hyperthyroidism. Material for sequencing was blood. CDR3 nucleotide sequence: TGTGCCAGCAGCCCGGGGACAGGCGGCGATACGCAGTATTTT. Translating it yields CASSPGTGGDTQYF.